The clone carrying this TCR beta chain was detected only once. The assay was immunoSEQ multiplex PCR, and TCRdb's table has in-frame clones only and misses some. The sample includes around 1,900,000 clones, about 94% of them seen just once. The naive CD8 subset, CD45RO-negative cells positively selected for CCR7, excluded terminally differentiated effector memory CD45RA+ cells. The data were taken from a study of shared clonotypes between healthy human individuals. The material sequenced was naive CD8+ T cells from PBMCs. This clonotype was obtained from a man younger than 30 in good health. Some clones in this sample may be carry-over from other donors' samples.

CDR3 amino acids: CASSFMEGETQYF. The DNA for the CDR3 is TGTGCCAGCAGCTTTATGGAGGGAGAGACCCAGTACTTC. The J gene is TRBJ2-5, the V gene TRBV5-6, with D maybe TRBD2 (6 bases). The V gene's germline CDR1 is SGHDT and CDR2 YYEEEE. This CDR3 is 13 amino acids long. Trimming took off 2 bases at V and 4 bases at J, with 9 bases between the two ends.